This T cell receptor (beta chain) was captured in a study of regulatory T cells in long-lasting Graves disease. This clonotype turned up a few times. Construction of the TCR beta libraries employed iRepertoire HTBI primers in conjunction with Arm-PCR of CDR3 regions. In the original workflow: The samples yielded 62 TRBV and around 15 TRBJ segments. TCRdb called the multiplex PCR reads again in MiXCR, with one record for every CDR3 protein. The V and J calls were not made by the authors but by TCRdb's processing. Here the sample spans about 530,000 distinct CDR3 sequences, about 16% being singletons. This CDR3 contains 15 residues. The V end lost 6 bases, the J end lost 9 bases, and 18 bases lay between the germline ends. Germline V gene lookup returns CDR1 SGHVS and CDR2 FQNEAQ. Time point defined: newly diagnosed GD, antithyroid drugs for less than 3 months. The TCR library was made from RNA extracted from PBMCs.

This sample also appeared in a second study, on T cells in Graves' hyperthyroidism and ophthalmopathy. That paper notes: HTBI primers were the set used in a first-round RT-PCR of the TCR CDR3.

Source: peripheral blood mononuclear cells (PBMCs), taken at new diagnosis, from a patient treated with antithyroid drugs. The chain links TRBV7-8 to TRBJ1-6; no firm D call. This clonotype was obtained from a woman aged 40-60 years with Graves disease. CDR3 region: CASRGEHRLPSPLHF. The CDR3 coding sequence is TGTGCCAGCAGAGGAGAACACAGATTGCCTTCACCCCTCCACTTT.